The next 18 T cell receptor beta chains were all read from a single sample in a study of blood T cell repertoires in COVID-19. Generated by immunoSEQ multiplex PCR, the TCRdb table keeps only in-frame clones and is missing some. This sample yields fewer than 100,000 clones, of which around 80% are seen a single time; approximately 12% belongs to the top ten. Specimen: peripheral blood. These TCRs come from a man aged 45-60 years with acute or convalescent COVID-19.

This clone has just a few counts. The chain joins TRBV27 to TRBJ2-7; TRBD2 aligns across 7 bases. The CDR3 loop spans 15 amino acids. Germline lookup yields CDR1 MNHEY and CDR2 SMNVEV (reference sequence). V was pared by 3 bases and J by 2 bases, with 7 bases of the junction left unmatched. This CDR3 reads CASSFRGLGAYEQYF. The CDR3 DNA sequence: TGTGCCAGCAGTTTCCGCGGACTAGGTGCCTACGAGCAGTACTTC.

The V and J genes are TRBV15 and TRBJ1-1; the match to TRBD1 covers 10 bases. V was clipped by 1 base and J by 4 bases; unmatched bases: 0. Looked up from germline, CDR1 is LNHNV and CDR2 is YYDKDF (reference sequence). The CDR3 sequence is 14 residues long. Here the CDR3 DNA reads TGTGCCACCAGCAGAGGACAGGGGGCCACTGAAGCTTTCTTT. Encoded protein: CATSRGQGATEAFF.

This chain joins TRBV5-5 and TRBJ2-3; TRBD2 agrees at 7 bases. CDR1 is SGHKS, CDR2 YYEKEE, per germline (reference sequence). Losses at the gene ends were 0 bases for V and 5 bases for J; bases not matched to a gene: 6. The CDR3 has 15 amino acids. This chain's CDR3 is CASSLDQLAVDTQYF. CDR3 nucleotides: TGTGCCAGCAGCTTGGATCAGCTAGCGGTAGATACGCAGTATTTT.

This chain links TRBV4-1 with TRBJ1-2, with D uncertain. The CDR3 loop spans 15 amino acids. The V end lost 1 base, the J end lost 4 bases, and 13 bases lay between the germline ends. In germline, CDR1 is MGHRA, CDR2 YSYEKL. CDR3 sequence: CASSQGAVQSYGYTF. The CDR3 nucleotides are TGCGCCAGCAGCCAAGGAGCTGTACAGTCCTATGGCTACACCTTC.

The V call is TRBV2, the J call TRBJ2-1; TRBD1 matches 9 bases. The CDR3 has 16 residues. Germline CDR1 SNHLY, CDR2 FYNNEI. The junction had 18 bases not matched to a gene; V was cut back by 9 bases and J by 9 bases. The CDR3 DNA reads TGTGCCAGTCGGGTGTCCGGGACAGGGAATCTCGGTGAGCAGTTCTTC. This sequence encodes CASRVSGTGNLGEQFF.

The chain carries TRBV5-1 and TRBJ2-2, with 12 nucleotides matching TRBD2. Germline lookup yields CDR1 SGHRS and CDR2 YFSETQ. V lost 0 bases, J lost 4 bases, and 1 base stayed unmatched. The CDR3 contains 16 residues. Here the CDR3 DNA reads TGCGCCAGCAGCTTGGGACTAGCGGGAGCCACCGGGGAGCTGTTTTTT. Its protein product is CASSLGLAGATGELFF.

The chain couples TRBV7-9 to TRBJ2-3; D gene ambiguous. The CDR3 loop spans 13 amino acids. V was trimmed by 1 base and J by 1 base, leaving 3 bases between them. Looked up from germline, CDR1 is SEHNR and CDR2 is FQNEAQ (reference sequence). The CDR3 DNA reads TGTGCCAGCAGCTTAGTAGGCACAGATACGCAGTATTTT. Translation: CASSLVGTDTQYF.

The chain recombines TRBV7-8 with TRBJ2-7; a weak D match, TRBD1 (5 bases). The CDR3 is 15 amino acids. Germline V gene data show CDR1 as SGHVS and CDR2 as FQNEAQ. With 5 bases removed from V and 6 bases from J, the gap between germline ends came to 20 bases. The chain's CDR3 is CASSPFHPSGSEQYF. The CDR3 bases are TGTGCCAGCAGCCCGTTCCACCCCTCAGGGTCCGAGCAGTACTTC.

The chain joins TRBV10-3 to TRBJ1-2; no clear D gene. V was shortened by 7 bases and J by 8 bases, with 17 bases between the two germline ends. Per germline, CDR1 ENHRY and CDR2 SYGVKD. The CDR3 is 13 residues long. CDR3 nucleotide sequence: TGTGCCATCACCGGGCCGGACGGGGAGGGCTACACCTTC. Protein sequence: CAITGPDGEGYTF.

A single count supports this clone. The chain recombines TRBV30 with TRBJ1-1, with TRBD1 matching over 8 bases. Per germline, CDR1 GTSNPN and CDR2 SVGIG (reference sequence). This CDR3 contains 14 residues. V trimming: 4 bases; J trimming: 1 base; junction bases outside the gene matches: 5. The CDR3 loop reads CAWTTGDRNTEAFF. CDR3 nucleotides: TGTGCCTGGACGACAGGGGATAGGAACACTGAAGCTTTCTTT.

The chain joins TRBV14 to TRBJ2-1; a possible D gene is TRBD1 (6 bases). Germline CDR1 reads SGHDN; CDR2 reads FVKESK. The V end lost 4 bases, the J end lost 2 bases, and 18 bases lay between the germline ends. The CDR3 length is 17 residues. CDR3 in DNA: TGTGCCAGCAGCCCGGGGCGGACAGCCCCACCCTACAATGAGCAGTTCTTC. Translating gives CASSPGRTAPPYNEQFF.

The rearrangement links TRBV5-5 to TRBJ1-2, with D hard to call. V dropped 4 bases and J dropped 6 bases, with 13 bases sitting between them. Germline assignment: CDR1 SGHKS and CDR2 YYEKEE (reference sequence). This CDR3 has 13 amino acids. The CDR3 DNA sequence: TGTGCCAGCAGCCGAGTCGGGTTAGATGGCTACACCTTC. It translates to CASSRVGLDGYTF.

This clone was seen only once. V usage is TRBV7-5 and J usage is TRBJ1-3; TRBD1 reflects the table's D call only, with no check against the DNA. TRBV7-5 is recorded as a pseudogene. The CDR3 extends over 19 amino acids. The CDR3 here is CARSPVPGQGRSSGNTIYF. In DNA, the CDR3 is TGTGCCAGAAGCCCCGTCCCGGGACAGGGCCGGAGCTCTGGAAACACCATATATTTT.

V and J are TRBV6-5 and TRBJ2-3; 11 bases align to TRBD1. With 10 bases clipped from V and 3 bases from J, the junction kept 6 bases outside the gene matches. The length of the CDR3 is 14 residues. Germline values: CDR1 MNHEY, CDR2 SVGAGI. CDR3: CATMDRGRTDTQYF. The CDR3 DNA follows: TGTGCCACTATGGACAGGGGGCGAACAGATACGCAGTATTTT.

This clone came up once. The CDR3 DNA reads TGTGCCATCAGTGTAGGGGACAGTCTAACTAATGAAAAACTGTTTTTT. Translation gives CAISVGDSLTNEKLFF. The V and J genes are TRBV10-3 and TRBJ1-4, with 7 bases matching TRBD1. With V trimmed by 4 bases and J by 1 base, 6 bases remained unmatched. Germline V gene data show CDR1 as ENHRY and CDR2 as SYGVKD. The CDR3 length is 16 residues.

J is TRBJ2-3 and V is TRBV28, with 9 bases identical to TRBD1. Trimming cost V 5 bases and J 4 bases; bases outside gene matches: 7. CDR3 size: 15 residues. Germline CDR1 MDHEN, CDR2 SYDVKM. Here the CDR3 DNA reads TGTGCCAGCAGTCCACAGGGGGCAGTGGCAGATACGCAGTATTTT. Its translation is CASSPQGAVADTQYF. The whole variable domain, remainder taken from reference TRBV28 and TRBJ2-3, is DVKVTQSSRYLVKRTGEKVFLECVQDMDHENMFWYRQDPGLGLRLIYFSYDVKMKEKGDIPEGYSVSREKKERFSLILESASTNQTSMYLCASSPQGAVADTQYFGPGTRLTVL.

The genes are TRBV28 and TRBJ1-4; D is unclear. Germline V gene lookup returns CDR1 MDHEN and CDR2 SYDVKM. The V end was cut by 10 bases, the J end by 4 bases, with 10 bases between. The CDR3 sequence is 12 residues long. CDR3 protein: CATRRINEKLFF. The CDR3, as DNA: TGTGCCACGCGCAGGATTAATGAAAAACTGTTTTTT.

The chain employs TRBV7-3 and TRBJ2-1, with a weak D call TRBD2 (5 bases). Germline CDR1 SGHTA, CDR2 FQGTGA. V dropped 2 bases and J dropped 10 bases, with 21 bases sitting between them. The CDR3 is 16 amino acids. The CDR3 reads CASSLGPSRTYGEQFF. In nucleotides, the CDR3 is TGTGCCAGCAGCTTAGGCCCGAGTCGGACTTACGGAGAGCAGTTCTTC.